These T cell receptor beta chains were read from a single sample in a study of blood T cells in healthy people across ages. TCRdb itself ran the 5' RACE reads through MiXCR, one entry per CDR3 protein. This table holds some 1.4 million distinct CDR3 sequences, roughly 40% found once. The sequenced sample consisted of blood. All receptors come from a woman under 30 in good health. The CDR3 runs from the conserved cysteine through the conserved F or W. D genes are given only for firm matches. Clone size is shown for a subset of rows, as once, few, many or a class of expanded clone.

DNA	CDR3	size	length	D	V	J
TGTGCCAGCAGTTCCGGGACAGGGGGCTTAGGGGATGGCTACACCTTC	CASSSGTGGLGDGYTF	.	16	TRBD1	TRBV27	TRBJ1-2
TGCAGTGTCGGGACTACCTACAATGAGCAGTTCTTC	CSVGTTYNEQFF	few	12	TRBD2	TRBV20-1	TRBJ2-1
TGCGCCAGCAGCTTAGACCAGAACTCCTATGGCTACACCTTC	CASSLDQNSYGYTF	.	14	.	TRBV5-1	TRBJ1-2
TGCAGTGCTGATTCAGGGGGCTATGGCTACACCTTC	CSADSGGYGYTF	.	12	TRBD1	TRBV20-1	TRBJ1-2
TGTGCCAGCAGTCCAATCGAGGTGCTTGGCGAAAAACTGTTTTTT	CASSPIEVLGEKLFF	.	15	.	TRBV11-2	TRBJ1-4
TGTGCCAGCAGCAAAGGGGGACTAGCGGGGGCCCTCACGGATACGCAGTATTTT	CASSKGGLAGALTDTQYF	.	18	TRBD2	TRBV6-1	TRBJ2-3
TGCGCCAGCAGCCGGGACAGGGGTCTACTTACGTATGGCTACACCTTC	CASSRDRGLLTYGYTF	few	16	TRBD1	TRBV5-1	TRBJ1-2
TGTGCCAGCTCACCGCAGGGACAGAACAATGAGCAGTTCTTC	CASSPQGQNNEQFF	.	14	TRBD1	TRBV18	TRBJ2-1
TGTGCCAGCAGAAATAGCCTGGGGGCTTTATATGGCTACACCTTC	CASRNSLGALYGYTF	few	15	.	TRBV3-1	TRBJ1-2
TGCGCCAGCAGTGAGTGGGGACCGGGAAATGGCTACACCTTC	CASSEWGPGNGYTF	few	14	.	TRBV10-2	TRBJ1-2
TGTGCCAGCCCCTCAGCGGGACCGCCAGATATGCAGTATTTT	CASPSAGPPDMQYF	.	14	TRBD2	TRBV24-1	TRBJ2-3
TGCGCCAGCAGCCCTGAGCCAGAGACGCAAGAGACCCAGTACTTC	CASSPEPETQETQYF	.	15	.	TRBV4-1	TRBJ2-5
TGCAGTGCTAGAGACCCCTCGGGGACGGGTGACAATGAGCAGTTCTTC	CSARDPSGTGDNEQFF	.	16	.	TRBV20-1	TRBJ2-1
TGCAGTGCTAGGTCTCGGGGGGCCCAAGAGACCCAGTACTTC	CSARSRGAQETQYF	.	14	.	TRBV20-1	TRBJ2-5
TGTGCCAGCTCACCACAGAGCGATAGCAATCAGCCCCAGCATTTT	CASSPQSDSNQPQHF	.	15	.	TRBV18	TRBJ1-5
TGCGCCAGCAGCCAAGGGGGACAGGGCGCAAAATCTTACAATGAGCAGTTCTTC	CASSQGGQGAKSYNEQFF	few	18	TRBD1	TRBV4-1	TRBJ2-1
TGCAGTGCTGCACCAGGGGGCGAATGGAATTCACCCCTCCACTTT	CSAAPGGEWNSPLHF	.	15	TRBD1	TRBV20-1	TRBJ1-6
TGTGCCAGCAGTGAATCCTTTGTGTCGGGGAAAAACGAGCAGTACTTC	CASSESFVSGKNEQYF	.	16	.	TRBV25-1	TRBJ2-7
TGTGCCAGCAGTTGGGTCAGCTCTGAGGGCACCGGGGAGCTGTTTTTT	CASSWVSSEGTGELFF	few	16	.	TRBV6-5	TRBJ2-2
TGTGCCAGCAGCCATCCCACGGCCTTCGAGCAGTACTTC	CASSHPTAFEQYF	few	13	.	TRBV3-1	TRBJ2-7
TGCAGTGCTGAAGAGGGACTAGCGGCTTCCTACAATGAGCAGTTCTTC	CSAEEGLAASYNEQFF	.	16	TRBD2	TRBV20-1	TRBJ2-1
TGTGCCAGCAGGGTCACCCCGCTAGCGGCAGTCCAAGAGACCCAGTACTTC	CASRVTPLAAVQETQYF	.	17	TRBD2	TRBV2	TRBJ2-5
TGTGCCAGCAGTTTATGGGGGTCTAATGAAAAACTGTTTTTT	CASSLWGSNEKLFF	few	14	.	TRBV28	TRBJ1-4
TGCAGTGCTAGAGTCGGGCCGAATGAAAAACTGTTTTTT	CSARVGPNEKLFF	.	13	.	TRBV20-1	TRBJ1-4
TGTGCCAGCAGTTACTCGGCAGCTGCGTATAATTCACCCCTCCACTTT	CASSYSAAAYNSPLHF	.	16	.	TRBV6-6	TRBJ1-6
TGCGCCAGCAGCGTGGCCGGGACAGAGGGAGGCTACACCTTC	CASSVAGTEGGYTF	.	14	TRBD1	TRBV5-1	TRBJ1-2
TGTGCCAGCAGTTTCGGGGGGTCTGCTTTGGCCTACGAGCAGTACTTC	CASSFGGSALAYEQYF	few	16	TRBD2	TRBV27	TRBJ2-7
TGCGCCAGCAGCCAAGATTTAGTTGGGCTGTTCTTC	CASSQDLVGLFF	few	12	.	TRBV4-1	TRBJ2-1
TGTGCCATCAGTGAGTCGATAGCGGGGGTCTACAATGAGCAGTTCTTC	CAISESIAGVYNEQFF	.	16	TRBD2	TRBV10-3	TRBJ2-1
TGTGCCACCAGCAGTCTAAGAGGGGAACGAGGCAATGAGCAGTTCTTC	CATSSLRGERGNEQFF	few	16	.	TRBV15	TRBJ2-1
TGTGCCAGCAGTTCGAGGAGCCTCGGGGGCTATGGCTACACCTTC	CASSSRSLGGYGYTF	once	15	.	TRBV27	TRBJ1-2
TGTGCCAGCAGTCCTCCGGGACAGGGGGCAGGCTACACCTTC	CASSPPGQGAGYTF	.	14	TRBD1	TRBV12-3/TRBV12-4	TRBJ1-2
TGTGCCAGCAGTTCCTTAACCGGGACGCTGAACACTGAAGCTTTCTTT	CASSSLTGTLNTEAFF	.	16	.	TRBV27	TRBJ1-1
TGTGCCAGCAGTTACTCCGGGACTAGCACCTACGAGCAGTACTTC	CASSYSGTSTYEQYF	.	15	TRBD2	TRBV6-2/TRBV6-3	TRBJ2-7
TGCAGTGCTAGAGGCGCCGGGACAGGGCTCGACAATGAGCAGTTCTTC	CSARGAGTGLDNEQFF	.	16	TRBD1	TRBV20-1	TRBJ2-1
TGTGCCGGCTCGTATGGTGGGGTGAACACTGAAGCTTTCTTT	CAGSYGGVNTEAFF	.	14	.	TRBV6-5	TRBJ1-1
TGTGCCAGCAGGTTGGACTCAAGGACGCAGTATTTT	CASRLDSRTQYF	few	12	.	TRBV3-1	TRBJ2-3
TGTGCCACCAGCAGAGAACAGGGAATCTACGAGCAGTACTTC	CATSREQGIYEQYF	few	14	.	TRBV15	TRBJ2-7
TGTGCCAGCAGGCAATTAGCGGGAGTATCTGGGAATGAGCAGTTCTTC	CASRQLAGVSGNEQFF	few	16	TRBD2	TRBV12-3/TRBV12-4	TRBJ2-1
TGTGCCGGCTCACCACCGTCGGTCTATGGCTACACCTTC	CAGSPPSVYGYTF	.	13	.	TRBV18	TRBJ1-2
TGTGCCAGCAGCAGTCTCGGCCAACCGGGCTCCGGAACCACCATATATTTT	CASSSLGQPGSGTTIYF	.	17	.	TRBV12-3/TRBV12-4	TRBJ1-3
TGTGCCAGCAGCTCCGCCCTAGCGGGAGGGCGCCATGAGCAGTTCTTC	CASSSALAGGRHEQFF	.	16	TRBD2	TRBV11-2	TRBJ2-1
TGTGCCAGCAGCTCCCAGGTGATGGGGGCCTCTGGGGCCAACGTCCTGACTTTC	CASSSQVMGASGANVLTF	few	18	.	TRBV13	TRBJ2-6
TGTGCCAGCAGGTTAGCGGGGACCCCGGACAATGAGCAGTTCTTC	CASRLAGTPDNEQFF	few	15	TRBD2	TRBV7-2	TRBJ2-1
TGTGCCAGCAGTCAGGGACAGGAGTACGAGCAGTACTTC	CASSQGQEYEQYF	few	13	TRBD1	TRBV6-5	TRBJ2-7
TGTGCCAGCAGTGACGGGACAGGGATTAATTCACCCCTCTACTTT	CASSDGTGINSPLYF	.	15	TRBD1	TRBV25-1	TRBJ1-6
TGTGCCAGCAGCTTTAGGACTAGCGGGAGGGCAGATACGCAGTATTTT	CASSFRTSGRADTQYF	.	16	TRBD2	TRBV7-9	TRBJ2-3
TGTGCCAGCACCGGACAGGGTCAGTCCTACGAAAAACTGTTTTTT	CASTGQGQSYEKLFF	.	15	TRBD1	TRBV6-6	TRBJ1-4
TGTGCCAGCAAAGGGAAGACCGGGACAATCCTGCCTAGCGTGCCCTACGAGCAGTACTTC	CASKGKTGTILPSVPYEQYF	.	20	.	TRBV6-4	TRBJ2-7
TGTGCCAGCAGCTTAAGTCCCGGGGGGGCTAGCGCCGAGCAGTACTTC	CASSLSPGGASAEQYF	few	16	TRBD2	TRBV11-2	TRBJ2-7
TGTGCCAGCACCCTCGGGGCAGGGCAGTATCAGCCCCAGCATTTT	CASTLGAGQYQPQHF	few	15	.	TRBV6-6	TRBJ1-5
TGTGCCAGCAGCCAAACTAGCGCAAGGGGTAATGAGCAGTTCTTC	CASSQTSARGNEQFF	many	15	TRBD2	TRBV28	TRBJ2-1
TGTGCCAGCAGCGTAGGTGGCAGTAGGTCCTACAATGAGCAGTTCTTC	CASSVGGSRSYNEQFF	.	16	.	TRBV9	TRBJ2-1